One sample yielded the 21 T cell receptor beta chains listed below, sequenced in a study of shared clonotypes between healthy human individuals. Here immunoSEQ multiplex PCR was the method, and the copy in TCRdb shows in-frame clones only, minus some. The data hold around 980,000 clones, with 75% to 80% observed a single time. Sequencing was performed on memory CD4+ T cells from PBMCs. Subset here: CD45RA-negative fraction. The receptors originated from a man aged 18-30 years in good health. Some clones in this sample may be carry-over from other donors' samples.

The chain employs TRBV15 and TRBJ1-3; no clear D gene. The CDR3 is made up of 14 amino acids. The ends were cut back, 2 bases at V and 8 bases at J, with 13 bases in the middle. The germline CDR1 and CDR2 sequences are LNHNV and YYDKDF (reference sequence). The CDR3 nucleotides read TGTGCCACCAGCAGATTTACAACACTGGACACCATATATTTT. As protein: CATSRFTTLDTIYF.

This clone was counted once. The rearrangement joins TRBV10-3 to TRBJ2-5; D remains unclear. Looked up from germline, CDR1 is ENHRY and CDR2 is SYGVKD. V was cut by 6 bases and J by 1 base, with 15 bases left in between. The CDR3 loop spans 15 amino acids. The CDR3 reads CAIRADVRPQETQYF. The CDR3 DNA follows: TGTGCCATCAGGGCCGACGTTCGTCCCCAAGAGACCCAGTACTTC.

The chain joins TRBV28 to TRBJ2-1, with 14 bases fitting TRBD2. Germline V gives CDR1 MDHEN, CDR2 SYDVKM. This CDR3 has 16 residues. V shed 2 bases, J shed 9 bases, and the junction held 6 bases outside the gene matches. The CDR3 DNA reads TGTGCCAGCAGTTTAATTGGGACTAGCGGGAGAGGTGAGCAGTTCTTC. Encoded protein: CASSLIGTSGRGEQFF.

This clone was observed a few times. Other DNA sequences from this sample encode an identical CDR3 as well. The rearrangement uses TRBV5-1 and TRBJ2-1, with unresolved D. The V gene lost 0 bases and the J gene lost 5 bases, with 0 bases spanning the gap. The CDR3 contains 11 residues. Germline V gene sequence: CDR1 SGHRS, CDR2 YFSETQ. CDR3 residues: CASSLDNEQFF. The CDR3 DNA reads TGCGCCAGCAGCTTGGACAATGAGCAGTTCTTC.

The J gene is TRBJ1-4, the V gene TRBV5-1; 9 bases match TRBD1. The trim removed 9 bases at V and 3 bases at J, leaving 12 bases unmatched. The CDR3 extends over 16 amino acids. In germline, CDR1 is SGHRS, CDR2 YFSETQ. CDR3 protein: CATGTGRFDSNEKLFF. As DNA, the CDR3 is TGCGCCACCGGGACAGGGAGGTTCGATTCTAATGAAAAACTGTTTTTT.

The chain employs TRBV10-2 and TRBJ2-2, with TRBD2 as a possible D gene (6 bases). The CDR3 sequence is 18 residues long. Germline V gene data show CDR1 as WSHSY and CDR2 as SAAADI. With 0 bases removed from V and 3 bases from J, the gap between germline ends came to 17 bases. CDR3: CASSESQRWGVHTGELFF. In DNA form, the CDR3 reads TGCGCCAGCAGTGAGTCCCAGAGGTGGGGGGTGCACACCGGGGAGCTGTTTTTT.

This sequence joins TRBV28 and TRBJ2-6; 7 positions agree with TRBD1. V lost 7 bases to trimming and J lost 2 bases; unmatched junction nucleotides: 5. In germline, CDR1 is MDHEN, CDR2 SYDVKM. This CDR3 is 15 amino acids long. The CDR3, as DNA: TGTGCCAGCATCGAAGACAGGGCTGGGGCCAACGTCCTGACTTTC. Protein: CASIEDRAGANVLTF.

This clone was picked up many times. V usage is TRBV10-3 and J usage is TRBJ1-6; D is uncertain. The length of the CDR3 is 15 residues. The germline CDR1 and CDR2 sequences are ENHRY and SYGVKD. Between the trimmed V and J ends, which lost 4 bases and 5 bases, there was a span of 12 bases. The CDR3 sequence: CAISGAAQNNSPLHF. The CDR3 DNA reads as TGTGCCATCAGTGGGGCAGCCCAGAATAATTCACCCCTCCACTTT.

V and J are TRBV7-3 and TRBJ2-3; D gene unclear. Trimming pared 8 bases from V and 1 base from J, leaving 13 bases between. Germline CDR1 is SGHTA and CDR2 is FQGTGA. The CDR3 length is 14 residues. CDR3 amino acids: CASSYRAGTDTQYF. CDR3 coding DNA: TGTGCCAGCTCCTATCGGGCGGGCACAGATACGCAGTATTTT. The whole variable domain, remainder taken from reference TRBV7-3 and TRBJ2-3, is GAGVSQTPSNKVTEKGKYVELRCDPISGHTALYWYRQSLGQGPEFLIYFQGTGAADDSGLPNDRFFAVRPEGSVSTLKIQRTERGDSAVYLCASSYRAGTDTQYFGPGTRLTVL.

Comment on this clone: Other DNA sequences in this sample translate to the same CDR3. The chain has TRBV5-1 and TRBJ1-1; 8 nucleotides align to TRBD1. J lost 4 bases, V lost 4 bases, and 6 bases had no gene match. The CDR3 has 14 amino acids. Germline V gene lookup returns CDR1 SGHRS and CDR2 YFSETQ. The CDR3 sequence: CASSLDRGGTEAFF. The CDR3 nucleotides are TGCGCCAGCAGCCTTGACAGGGGAGGCACTGAAGCTTTCTTT.

The rearrangement uses TRBV15 and TRBJ1-5; 7 bases fit TRBD1. The length of the CDR3 is 16 residues. Germline CDR1 LNHNV, CDR2 YYDKDF (reference sequence). The ends lost 4 bases at V and 4 bases at J; junction bases unmatched: 10. This CDR3 reads CATSNWGRGRNQPQHF. Written as DNA, the CDR3 is TGTGCCACCAGCAACTGGGGAAGGGGGCGGAATCAGCCCCAGCATTTT.

V is TRBV10-3 and J is TRBJ2-7; 7 nucleotides match TRBD1. This CDR3 spans 16 amino acids. Trimming took 6 bases from V and 0 from J; bases not matched to a gene: 11. The V gene's germline CDR1 is ENHRY and CDR2 SYGVKD. The CDR3 protein is CAIRGRQDRSSYEQYF. The DNA of the CDR3 is TGTGCCATCAGGGGGCGCCAGGACAGGAGCTCCTACGAGCAGTACTTC.

The chain has TRBV29-1 and TRBJ2-1; 7 nucleotides match TRBD2. With V trimmed by 7 bases and J by 2 bases, 5 bases remained unmatched. Germline CDR1 reads SQVTM; CDR2 reads ANQGSEA. CDR3 size: 13 residues. The CDR3 is CSATSETYNEQFF. CDR3 nucleotides: TGCAGCGCAACTAGCGAGACCTACAATGAGCAGTTCTTC.

In nucleotides, the CDR3 is TGCGCCAGCAATGGCGGTACCTACGAGCAGTACTTC. It specifies CASNGGTYEQYF. The rearrangement joins TRBV10-2 to TRBJ2-7, with unresolved D. The CDR3 extends over 12 amino acids. CDR1 WSHSY and CDR2 SAAADI come from the germline V gene. V lost 7 bases and J lost 2, with 9 bases in between.

Comment on this clone: This sample includes further DNA sequences coding for the same CDR3. V is TRBV27 and J is TRBJ1-1; D is unclear. From germline, CDR1 is MNHEY and CDR2 SMNVEV (reference sequence). There are 13 residues in the CDR3. Trimming removed 3 bases from V and 2 bases from J, with 7 bases in between. CDR3: CASSLRRNTEAFF. CDR3 bases: TGTGCCAGCAGTTTGCGCAGAAACACTGAAGCTTTCTTT.

In DNA, the CDR3 is TGTGCCAGCAGTTTAACCTTAGGTCAGCCCCAGCATTTT. As protein: CASSLTLGQPQHF. J is TRBJ1-5 and V is TRBV27, with D unclear. The CDR3 is made up of 13 amino acids. Germline assignment: CDR1 MNHEY and CDR2 SMNVEV (reference sequence). V was clipped by 2 bases and J by 6 bases, with 8 bases between them.

The CDR3 nucleotides read TGTGCCAGCAGCTTAGAAGCATCGCGGGGGGTGCAAGGCGGGCCCCAGCATTTT. Protein sequence: CASSLEASRGVQGGPQHF. V gene TRBV7-6 combines with J gene TRBJ1-5; a possible D gene is TRBD1 (5 bases). V was cut by 1 base and J by 9 bases, with 25 bases left in between. The CDR3 consists of 18 residues. Germline lookup yields CDR1 SGHVS and CDR2 FNYEAQ. Variable domain in full (rest from reference TRBV7-6 and TRBJ1-5): GAGVSQSPRYKVTKRGQDVALRCDPISGHVSLYWYRQALGQGPEFLTYFNYEAQQDKSGLPNDRFSAERPEGSISTLTIQRTEQRDSAMYRCASSLEASRGVQGGPQHFGDGTRLSIL.

The gene calls are TRBV7-3 and TRBJ2-7; D gene unclear. Trimming stripped 4 bases from V and 9 bases from J, with 16 bases between. This CDR3 has 13 amino acids. The germline V gene encodes CDR1 SGHTA and CDR2 FQGTGA. CDR3 sequence reads: CASSSDGASRQYF. The CDR3 bases are TGTGCCAGCAGCTCGGACGGTGCATCGAGGCAGTACTTC.

This chain connects TRBV7-7 to TRBJ2-1; 9 nucleotides align to TRBD1. V lost 1 base to trimming and J lost 3 bases; unmatched junction nucleotides: 1. This CDR3 region has 15 residues. Germline V gene lookup returns CDR1 SSHAT and CDR2 FNYEAQ (reference sequence). CDR3 sequence (DNA): TGTGCCAGCAGCTTAGAGACAGGGGGCTACAATGAGCAGTTCTTC. Its translation is CASSLETGGYNEQFF.

About this clone itself: This may be a read error, as it is one base from a much larger clone. Other DNA sequences in this sample translate to the same CDR3. The V gene is TRBV28, the J gene TRBJ2-7; D ambiguous. V shed 2 bases and J shed 3 bases, with 5 bases lying between them. Germline CDR1 and CDR2: MDHEN and SYDVKM. CDR3 length: 12 amino acids. Written as DNA, the CDR3 is TGTGCCAGCAGTTTAGGCCTCTACGAGCAGTACTTC. As protein: CASSLGLYEQYF.

The genes are TRBV15 and TRBJ1-5, with D unresolved. The CDR3 has 16 residues. Trimming took off 0 bases at V and 9 bases at J, with 18 bases between the two ends. Germline V CDR1 and CDR2: LNHNV, YYDKDF (reference sequence). Here the CDR3 reads CATSRDRVAYPSPQHF. CDR3 nucleotide sequence: TGTGCCACCAGCAGAGATAGGGTGGCGTACCCTTCGCCCCAGCATTTT. Looking up the rest from reference TRBV15 and TRBJ1-5 gives the full variable domain: DAMVIQNPRYQVTQFGKPVTLSCSQTLNHNVMYWYQQKSSQAPKLLFHYYDKDFNNEADTPDNFQSRRPNTSFCFLDIRSPGLGDTAMYLCATSRDRVAYPSPQHFGDGTRLSIL.